Below are 12 T cell receptor beta chains sequenced from a single sample in a study of blood T cell repertoires in COVID-19. The table came from immunoSEQ multiplex PCR; TCRdb's copy has only in-frame clones and leaves some out. This sample has roughly 43,000 clones, with approximately 82% found just once. The specimen was peripheral blood. The receptors stem from an elderly woman with acute or convalescent COVID-19.

This chain links TRBV28 with TRBJ2-3; TRBD2 agrees at 8 bases. The ends lost 3 bases at V and 3 bases at J; junction bases unmatched: 2. This CDR3 has 14 amino acids. Germline loops: CDR1 MDHEN, CDR2 SYDVKM. The CDR3 DNA sequence: TGTGCCAGCAGTTTCGGGGGGGCGACAGATACGCAGTATTTT. Amino acid sequence: CASSFGGATDTQYF.

The chain joins TRBV6-1 to TRBJ2-1; TRBD2 matches at 8 bases. Germline V gene sequence: CDR1 MNHNS, CDR2 SASEGT. J gave up 3 bases and V 0 bases, and 4 bases lay outside the gene matches. This CDR3 has 16 amino acids. The CDR3, as DNA: TGTGCCAGCAGTGAAGCGCCCAGCGGGGGCTACAATGAGCAGTTCTTC. Translation gives CASSEAPSGGYNEQFF.

This clone was seen once. This chain uses TRBV7-6 with TRBJ2-5, with unresolved D. This CDR3 comprises 14 residues. The V gene lost 1 base and the J gene lost 0 bases, with 6 bases spanning the gap. In germline, CDR1 is SGHVS, CDR2 FNYEAQ. The CDR3 region is CASSLGRNQETQYF. CDR3 sequence (DNA): TGTGCCAGCAGCTTAGGGCGGAACCAAGAGACCCAGTACTTC.

The sample holds one count of this clone. This chain uses TRBV23-1 with TRBJ1-3, with unresolved D. TRBV23-1 is an open reading frame, and its role is uncertain. Deletions cut 6 bases from V and 0 bases from J, with 27 bases between. The CDR3 spans 20 residues. The DNA of the CDR3 is TGCGCCAGCAGCCGGAATATTGCGGCGGGAGAATCCGACTCTGGAAACACCATATATTTT. This codes for CASSRNIAAGESDSGNTIYF.

CDR3 bases: TGTGCCTGGAGTCGGGGAGGGAGCTATGGCTACACCTTC. Protein product: CAWSRGGSYGYTF. V is TRBV30 and J is TRBJ1-2; no reliable D call. V lost 2 bases to trimming and J lost 4 bases, with 11 bases between them. Per the germline V gene, CDR1 is GTSNPN and CDR2 is SVGIG (reference sequence). This CDR3 contains 13 residues.

The chain has TRBV4-3 and TRBJ1-5; TRBD1 agrees at 7 bases. The CDR3 is 15 residues long. V shed 0 bases, J shed 6 bases, and the junction held 5 bases outside the gene matches. Germline V lookup: CDR1 LGHNA, CDR2 YSLEER. CDR3 amino acids: CASSQDATGTQPQHF. The DNA for the CDR3 is TGCGCCAGCAGCCAAGATGCGACAGGGACTCAGCCCCAGCATTTT.

DNA for the CDR3: TGTGCCAGCAGTTCGCCCGGGACACCGGGAACACCCCTCCACTTT. Translating gives CASSSPGTPGTPLHF. The rearrangement links TRBV28 to TRBJ1-6; D perhaps matches TRBD1 (6 bases). This CDR3 is built from 15 residues. Per the germline V gene, CDR1 is MDHEN and CDR2 is SYDVKM. V was pared by 4 bases and J by 11 bases, with 18 bases between.

This rearrangement joins TRBV9 to TRBJ1-4, with TRBD1 matching over 8 bases. Germline CDR1 and CDR2: SGDLS and YYNGEE. This CDR3 is 15 amino acids long. Trimming removed 4 bases from V and 5 bases from J; junction bases left unmatched: 7. The CDR3 nucleotides read TGTGCCAGCAGCAAAGGGGACAGGCAAAATGAAAAACTGTTTTTT. This gives the protein CASSKGDRQNEKLFF.

The V gene is TRBV2, the J gene TRBJ2-1; a weak D match, TRBD1 (5 bases). Germline V gene sequence: CDR1 SNHLY, CDR2 FYNNEI. Trimming pared 4 bases from V and 10 bases from J, leaving 8 bases between. This CDR3 has 11 residues. CDR3 sequence: CASSGGYEQFF. The CDR3 coding sequence is TGTGCCAGCAGTGGGGGCTACGAGCAGTTCTTC.

The genes are TRBV28 and TRBJ2-1; TRBD2 matches 8 bases. CDR1 is MDHEN and CDR2 is SYDVKM in the germline V gene. The CDR3 is made up of 14 amino acids. Trimming cost V 8 bases and J 2 bases; bases outside gene matches: 5. The DNA for the CDR3 is TGTGCCAGCGGGCCGGGACTAGCCTACAATGAGCAGTTCTTC. It is translated as CASGPGLAYNEQFF. The variable domain in full, completed from reference TRBV28 and TRBJ2-1, reads DVKVTQSSRYLVKRTGEKVFLECVQDMDHENMFWYRQDPGLGLRLIYFSYDVKMKEKGDIPEGYSVSREKKERFSLILESASTNQTSMYLCASGPGLAYNEQFFGPGTRLTVL.

The chain combines TRBV2 with TRBJ2-7, with 10 positions matching TRBD1. Germline CDR1 reads SNHLY; CDR2 reads FYNNEI. The CDR3 extends over 13 amino acids. V gave up 8 bases and J gave up 7 bases; unmatched junction bases: 8. The CDR3 loop reads CASARDRGGEQYF. In DNA, the CDR3 is TGTGCCAGCGCCCGGGACAGGGGAGGTGAGCAGTACTTC.

The chain uses TRBV5-1 and TRBJ2-2, with 15 bases that match TRBD2. J gave up 9 bases and V 4 bases, and 10 bases lay outside the gene matches. This CDR3 is built from 17 residues. CDR1 is SGHRS and CDR2 is YFSETQ in the germline V gene. The CDR3 sequence: CASSAPRTSGGARELFF. The CDR3 bases are TGCGCCAGCAGCGCTCCTAGGACTAGCGGGGGGGCTCGGGAGCTGTTTTTT.